The 31 T cell receptor beta chains below all came from one sample that was sequenced in a study of T cell clonality in common variable immunodeficiency. Using immunoSEQ multiplex PCR, the repertoire was profiled, and TCRdb retains in-frame clones only, with some absent. Found here are about 60,000 clones, no singletons; the ten largest cover 1.5% to 2%. Sequenced input: peripheral blood mononuclear cells. Every receptor here comes from a person aged 18 to 75 in good health.

This clone has at least ten counts. The read ends 3 residues early relative to the CDR3; the germline J gene fills the gap. This chain connects TRBV5-6 to TRBJ1-2; no firm D call. The CDR3 spans 13 residues. Germline V gene lookup returns CDR1 SGHDT and CDR2 YYEEEE. With 0 bases removed from V and 3 bases from J, the gap between germline ends came to 6 bases. The CDR3 bases that were read are TGTGCCAGCAGCTTGGGGCAGGACTATGGC. Protein product: CASSLGQDYG. The whole CDR3 sequence is CASSLGQDYGYTF.

This clone has ten or more counts. Read coverage stops 3 residues before the CDR3 terminus; the germline J gene supplies the remainder. The chain couples TRBV15 to TRBJ2-7, with 11 bases identical to TRBD2. This CDR3 has 15 residues. Trimming removed 4 bases from V and 3 bases from J; junction bases left unmatched: 5. Germline CDR1 LNHNV, CDR2 YYDKDF (reference sequence). The CDR3 bases that were read are TGTGCCACCAGCAATCCGGGACTAGCGGACTACGAG. This sequence encodes CATSNPGLADYE. The full CDR3 protein reads CATSNPGLADYEQYF.

This clone was recorded at least ten times. The CDR3 end is not reached by the read, which stops 3 residues before it; the germline J gene fills it in. The chain recombines TRBV19 with TRBJ2-2, with 7 bases lining up with TRBD2. CDR3 size: 18 residues. The trim removed 7 bases at V and 0 bases at J, leaving 14 bases unmatched. Germline assignment: CDR1 LNHDA and CDR2 SQIVND (reference sequence). CDR3 bases read: TGTGCCAGTACTCAACCTAGCGGAACAACCTCGAACACCGGGGAG. Protein sequence: CASTQPSGTTSNTGE. The CDR3 in its entirety is CASTQPSGTTSNTGELFF. Drawing the rest from reference TRBV19 and TRBJ2-2, the complete variable domain is DGGITQSPKYLFRKEGQNVTLSCEQNLNHDAMYWYRQDPGQGLRLIYYSQIVNDFQKGDIAEGYSVSREKKESFPLTVTSAQKNPTAFYLCASTQPSGTTSNTGELFFGEGSRLTVL.

On this clone: The DNA ends 3 residues before the CDR3 does, and the rest of the CDR3 is filled in from the germline J gene. This chain links TRBV7-9 with TRBJ2-1; 9 nucleotides match TRBD2. This CDR3 spans 15 amino acids. The germline CDR1 and CDR2 sequences are SEHNR and FQNEAQ (reference sequence). The junction had 5 bases not matched to a gene; V was cut back by 1 base and J by 7 bases. The DNA read from the CDR3 is TGTGCCAGCAGCTTAGATAGCGGGGGTTATAATGAG. Its translation: CASSLDSGGYNE. The whole CDR3 is CASSLDSGGYNEQFF.

This clone was counted at least ten times. From the germline J gene comes the end of the CDR3, since the read stops 3 residues before it. V gene TRBV30 combines with J gene TRBJ2-3; D uncertain. V was shortened by 2 bases and J by 3 bases, with 6 bases between the two germline ends. Per germline, CDR1 GTSNPN and CDR2 SVGIG (reference sequence). CDR3 length: 12 residues. The CDR3 here is CAWSLITDTQYF. The sequenced CDR3 bases are TGTGCCTGGAGTCTTATAACAGATACG. The full variable domain, rest sourced from reference TRBV30 and TRBJ2-3, is SQTIHQWPATLVQPVGSPLSLECTVEGTSNPNLYWYRQAAGRGLQLLFYSVGIGQISSEVPQNLSASRPQDRQFILSSKKLLLSDSGFYLCAWSLITDTQYFGPGTRLTVL.

This clone was counted many times. The CDR3 end falls 3 residues outside the read, so it is completed with the germline J gene. The chain links TRBV5-4 to TRBJ2-7; 11 nucleotides align to TRBD2. Germline loops: CDR1 SGHNT, CDR2 YYREEE (reference sequence). V lost 5 bases to trimming and J lost 3 bases; unmatched junction nucleotides: 7. CDR3 length: 15 amino acids. CDR3 DNA (partial): TGTGCCAGCAGTACCCGGACTAGCGGGCACTACGAG. It encodes CASSTRTSGHYE. In full, the CDR3 reads CASSTRTSGHYEQYF. Supplemented by reference TRBV5-4 and TRBJ2-7, the full variable domain reads ETGVTQSPTHLIKTRGQQVTLRCSSQSGHNTVSWYQQALGQGPQFIFQYYREEENGRGNFPPRFSGLQFPNYSSELNVNALELDDSALYLCASSTRTSGHYEQYFGPGTRLTVT.

In its sample, this clone was seen many times. The CDR3 end is not reached by the read, which stops 3 residues before it; the germline J gene fills it in. The chain combines TRBV20-1 with TRBJ2-5; D may be TRBD2 (6 bases). Trimming removed 2 bases from V and 0 bases from J, with 16 bases in between. Germline CDR1 and CDR2: DFQATT and SNEGSKA (reference sequence). This CDR3 spans 16 amino acids. CDR3 DNA, as far as it was read: TGCAGTGCTAGACCAAGGAGGGGAGGCAACCAAGAGACC. It yields the protein CSARPRRGGNQET. The CDR3 as a whole reads CSARPRRGGNQETQYF.

This clone was seen at least ten times. The read falls 3 residues short of the CDR3 end, and the missing part is taken from the germline J gene. This chain connects TRBV29-1 to TRBJ2-7; 12 bases map to TRBD2. V lost 5 bases and J lost 1; bases outside the gene matches: 12. Germline V gene data show CDR1 as SQVTM and CDR2 as ANQGSEA. CDR3 size: 17 residues. The CDR3 loop reads CSVTLLRLAGASYEQYF. The CDR3 bases that were read are TGCAGCGTTACCCTCCTTCGACTAGCGGGAGCTTCCTACGAG.

Only a few counts were recorded for this clone. The missing CDR3 end, 3 residues past where the read stops, is filled in from the germline J gene. The chain couples TRBV11-2 to TRBJ2-5, with D tentatively TRBD1 (5 bases). Trimming removed 0 bases from V and 3 bases from J, with 11 bases in between. This CDR3 comprises 15 residues. Germline V CDR1 and CDR2: SGHAT, FQNNGV. CDR3 DNA (partial): TGTGCCAGCAGCTTAGAAGGCAGGGCAGAAGAGACC. This encodes CASSLEGRAEET. The full-length CDR3 reads as CASSLEGRAEETQYF.

Ten or more counts support this clone. The read gets to within 3 residues of the CDR3 end, and the germline J gene fills in the rest. V usage is TRBV18 and J usage is TRBJ2-5; tentatively, D is TRBD2 (5 bases). CDR3 length equals 14 residues. Trimming took 3 bases from V and 5 from J, leaving 13 bases between them. Germline CDR1 is KGHSH and CDR2 is LQKENI. This chain's CDR3 is CASSPEPRGETQYF. CDR3 DNA, as far as it was read: TGTGCCAGCTCACCCGAGCCGAGAGGGGAGACC.

This clone was recorded at least ten times. The read comes to an end 3 residues before the CDR3 does, leaving the germline J gene to fill in the end. This chain joins TRBV18 and TRBJ2-7, with 8 bases lining up with TRBD1. CDR1 is KGHSH, CDR2 LQKENI, per germline. This CDR3 region has 18 residues. Trimming took 0 bases from V and 0 from J; bases not matched to a gene: 10. CDR3: CASSPPRGAQGASYEQYF. CDR3 DNA, as far as it was read: TGTGCCAGCTCACCACCGAGAGGTGCGCAGGGGGCCTCCTACGAG.

This clone was seen at least ten times. Coverage ceases 3 residues before the CDR3 finishes, and the germline J gene fills in the end. V and J are TRBV7-3 and TRBJ2-3, with TRBD2 matching 10 bases. The junction had 7 bases not matched to a gene; V was cut back by 5 bases and J by 2 bases. The length of the CDR3 is 16 residues. Germline V gene sequence: CDR1 SGHTA, CDR2 FQGTGA. The CDR3 is CASSPIAGGYTDTQYF. The covered CDR3 bases are TGTGCCAGCAGCCCTATAGCGGGGGGTTACACAGATACG.

This clone has a handful of counts. The DNA ends 3 residues before the CDR3 does, and the rest of the CDR3 is filled in from the germline J gene. This sequence joins TRBV11-3 and TRBJ2-7; the match to TRBD2 covers 7 bases. The CDR3 runs to 14 residues. Germline lookup yields CDR1 SGHNT and CDR2 YENEEA. With V trimmed by 1 base and J by 0 bases, 0 bases remained unmatched. The CDR3 is CASSLGTSSYEQYF. The covered CDR3 bases are TGTGCCAGCAGCTTAGGGACTAGCTCCTACGAG.

In its sample, this clone was seen many times. The read gets to within 3 residues of the CDR3 end, and the germline J gene fills in the rest. The chain joins TRBV2 to TRBJ1-4; possible D gene TRBD1, 6 bases. CDR3 size: 16 residues. The germline CDR1 and CDR2 sequences are SNHLY and FYNNEI. V shed 6 bases and J shed 7 bases, with 21 bases lying between them. CDR3 DNA, as far as it was read: TGTGCCAGCAGGAATCCCAGCCTTAGGACAGCTGAAAAA. This gives the protein CASRNPSLRTAEK. The whole CDR3 protein is CASRNPSLRTAEKLFF. Supplemented by reference TRBV2 and TRBJ1-4, the full variable domain reads EPEVTQTPSHQVTQMGQEVILRCVPISNHLYFYWYRQILGQKVEFLVSFYNNEISEKSEIFDDQFSVERPDGSNFTLKIRSTKLEDSAMYFCASRNPSLRTAEKLFFGSGTQLSVL.

The sample holds many counts of this clone. The read falls 3 residues short of the CDR3 end, and the missing part is taken from the germline J gene. The chain uses TRBV30 and TRBJ2-1, with a weak D call TRBD2 (6 bases). V lost 3 bases and J lost 5, with 11 bases in between. This CDR3 is built from 13 residues. Germline values: CDR1 GTSNPN, CDR2 SVGIG (reference sequence). The covered CDR3 bases are TGTGCCTGGAGCCCCGGGACTCACAATGAG. This codes for CAWSPGTHNE. The entire CDR3 is CAWSPGTHNEQFF.

This clone was counted at least ten times. CDR3 sequence reads: CASSPGTGLLETQYF. The sequenced part of the CDR3 DNA is TGTGCCAGCAGCCCCGGGACAGGGTTGCTAGAGACC. The genes are TRBV11-3 and TRBJ2-5; TRBD1 matches at 9 bases. The read is 3 residues too short to cover the CDR3 end, so that end is filled in from the germline J gene. Germline V lookup: CDR1 SGHNT, CDR2 YENEEA. This CDR3 is built from 15 residues. With V trimmed by 5 bases and J by 4 bases, 8 bases remained unmatched.

This clone was counted at least ten times. The sequence runs out 3 residues before the end of the CDR3; the remainder is reconstructed from the germline J gene. The chain recombines TRBV30 with TRBJ2-7; tentatively, D is TRBD1 (5 bases). Germline V gene data show CDR1 as GTSNPN and CDR2 as SVGIG (reference sequence). This CDR3 has 14 residues. Trimming took off 4 bases at V and 5 bases at J, with 18 bases between the two ends. The sequenced CDR3 bases are TGTGCCTGGACAGGGCCCAGTCCATCCGACGAG. It encodes CAWTGPSPSDE. In full, the CDR3 is CAWTGPSPSDEQYF.

At least ten counts were recorded for this clone. The sequence runs out 3 residues before the end of the CDR3; the remainder is reconstructed from the germline J gene. The chain recombines TRBV15 with TRBJ2-2; maybe TRBD2 (5 bases). Between the trimmed V and J ends, which lost 0 bases and 5 bases, there was a span of 10 bases. The CDR3 contains 15 residues. Germline CDR1 reads LNHNV; CDR2 reads YYDKDF (reference sequence). The sequenced CDR3 bases are TGTGCCACCAGCAGAGACAGAAGCGGAACCGGGGAG. Encoded protein: CATSRDRSGTGE. The full CDR3 is CATSRDRSGTGELFF.

This clone occurred many times. The sequence runs out 3 residues before the end of the CDR3; the remainder is reconstructed from the germline J gene. The rearrangement uses TRBV5-6 and TRBJ1-1, with D hard to call. The CDR3 has 13 residues. Trimming left V 0 bases short and J 2 bases short, with 5 bases between. CDR1 and CDR2 (germline): SGHDT, YYEEEE. The CDR3 bases that were read are TGTGCCAGCAGCTTGGTCAGTAACACTGAA. It codes for CASSLVSNTE. The complete CDR3 reads CASSLVSNTEAFF.

This clone was seen ten or more times. The sequenced fragment ends 3 residues before the CDR3 boundary, so the rest is inferred from the germline J gene. This chain uses TRBV2 with TRBJ1-1; the D gene is possibly TRBD1 (6 bases). This CDR3 region has 15 residues. The ends were cut back, 2 bases at V and 2 bases at J, with 12 bases in the middle. CDR1 and CDR2 from the germline V gene are SNHLY and FYNNEI. CDR3 DNA (partial): TGTGCCAGCAGTGAATTGGGGGGGCGCAACACTGAA. Translation: CASSELGGRNTE. The CDR3 reads in full as CASSELGGRNTEAFF.

Ten or more counts support this clone. The read finishes 3 residues shy of the CDR3 end, and the germline J gene is used to complete it. The chain links TRBV18 to TRBJ2-5, with D perhaps matching TRBD1 (5 bases). The ends were cut back, 0 bases at V and 3 bases at J, with 8 bases in the middle. CDR3 length: 14 amino acids. CDR1 and CDR2 (germline): KGHSH, LQKENI. The sequenced CDR3 bases are TGTGCCAGCTCACCACCCCAGGGTAAAGAGACC. Its translation: CASSPPQGKET. The whole CDR3 is CASSPPQGKETQYF. The variable domain in full, completed from reference TRBV18 and TRBJ2-5, reads NAGVMQNPRHLVRRRGQEARLRCSPMKGHSHVYWYRQLPEEGLKFMVYLQKENIIDESGMPKERFSAEFPKEGPSILRIQQVVRGDSAAYFCASSPPQGKETQYFGPGTRLLVL.

The sample holds many counts of this clone. The CDR3 end falls 3 residues outside the read, so it is completed with the germline J gene. The rearrangement joins TRBV7-3 to TRBJ2-4, with 10 bases that match TRBD2. CDR1 is SGHTA and CDR2 is FQGTGA in the germline V gene. This CDR3 is 14 amino acids long. Unmatched junction bases numbered 6, after V lost 5 bases and J lost 8 bases. The covered CDR3 bases are TGTGCCAGCAGCAGCGGGGGGGGCGAGGACATT. It specifies CASSSGGGEDI. The full CDR3 reads CASSSGGGEDIQYF. Full variable domain (remainder filled in from reference TRBV7-3 and TRBJ2-4): GAGVSQTPSNKVTEKGKYVELRCDPISGHTALYWYRQSLGQGPEFLIYFQGTGAADDSGLPNDRFFAVRPEGSVSTLKIQRTERGDSAVYLCASSSGGGEDIQYFGAGTRLSVL.

Of note for this clone: The read gets to within 3 residues of the CDR3 end, and the germline J gene fills in the rest. This chain links TRBV20-1 with TRBJ1-3; perhaps TRBD1 as D (5 bases). The V and J ends lost 1 base and 4 bases respectively, with 17 bases between them. This CDR3 is built from 16 residues. Germline CDR1 reads DFQATT; CDR2 reads SNEGSKA (reference sequence). Partial CDR3 DNA: TGCAGTGCTAGAGTTGGTTGGCAGGGCGCGGGAAACACC. It translates to CSARVGWQGAGNT. The whole CDR3 reads CSARVGWQGAGNTIYF.

This clone came up many times. The read stops 3 residues short of the end of the CDR3; the missing end is completed from the germline J gene. V usage is TRBV7-9 and J usage is TRBJ2-7; 7 bases are a match to TRBD1. This CDR3 has 13 residues. The trim removed 2 bases at V and 5 bases at J, leaving 3 bases unmatched. CDR1 is SEHNR, CDR2 FQNEAQ, per germline (reference sequence). The sequenced CDR3 bases are TGTGCCAGCAGCTTATCGACAGGGCACGAG. Its translation is CASSLSTGHE. The entire CDR3 protein is CASSLSTGHEQYF.

This clone was observed many times. Coverage ceases 3 residues before the CDR3 finishes, and the germline J gene fills in the end. This chain uses TRBV5-1 with TRBJ2-5, with TRBD2 matching over 14 bases. V dropped 0 bases and J dropped 5; count of bases not matched to a gene: 9. This CDR3 has 18 amino acids. Looked up from germline, CDR1 is SGHRS and CDR2 is YFSETQ. The sequenced CDR3 bases are TGCGCCAGCAGCTTGGGTCGACTAGCGGGAGGGAGATGGGAGACC. Translation: CASSLGRLAGGRWET. The CDR3 reads in full as CASSLGRLAGGRWETQYF.

This clone came up many times. The read gets to within 3 residues of the CDR3 end, and the germline J gene fills in the rest. This chain links TRBV5-1 with TRBJ2-7; D uncertain. CDR1 and CDR2 (germline): SGHRS, YFSETQ. V was shortened by 0 bases and J by 3 bases, with 10 bases between the two germline ends. This CDR3 has 14 residues. The sequenced CDR3 bases are TGCGCCAGCAGCTTGGTTCACAACAGCTACGAG. Its translation: CASSLVHNSYE. The whole CDR3 sequence is CASSLVHNSYEQYF.

This clone was observed at least ten times. The sequenced fragment ends 3 residues before the CDR3 boundary, so the rest is inferred from the germline J gene. The rearrangement links TRBV20-1 to TRBJ2-1, with TRBD2 matching 12 bases. This CDR3 is built from 14 residues. Trimming removed 2 bases from V and 6 bases from J; junction bases left unmatched: 2. From germline, CDR1 is DFQATT and CDR2 SNEGSKA (reference sequence). The CDR3: CSARPGLAGNEQFF. The CDR3 bases that were read are TGCAGTGCTAGACCGGGACTAGCGGGCAATGAG.

In its sample, this clone was seen many times. The part of the CDR3 DNA that was read is TGTGCCAGCAGCCCAAGACAGGGTGGGCAGCCC. The encoded protein is CASSPRQGGQP. The entire CDR3 reads CASSPRQGGQPQHF. The chain carries TRBV7-2 and TRBJ1-5; 7 bases align to TRBD1. The CDR3 end lies 3 residues beyond the end of the read and is filled in from the germline J gene. This CDR3 has 14 amino acids. In germline, CDR1 is SGHTA, CDR2 FQGNSA. With V trimmed by 5 bases and J by 7 bases, 8 bases remained unmatched.

This clone was seen ten or more times. The DNA ends 3 residues before the CDR3 does, and the rest of the CDR3 is filled in from the germline J gene. This chain links TRBV18 with TRBJ2-7; D unresolved. The CDR3 sequence is 13 residues long. CDR1 is KGHSH and CDR2 is LQKENI in the germline V gene. Deletions cut 2 bases from V and 0 bases from J, with 5 bases between. The CDR3 reads CASSPGHSYEQYF. The CDR3 DNA, read in part, is TGTGCCAGCTCACCAGGCCACTCCTACGAG.

This clone occurred many times. The missing CDR3 end, 3 residues past where the read stops, is filled in from the germline J gene. V gene TRBV6-4 combines with J gene TRBJ2-1, with D perhaps TRBD2 (6 bases). V was pared by 7 bases and J by 3 bases, with 16 bases between. The CDR3 runs 15 residues. Germline lookup yields CDR1 MRHNA and CDR2 SNTAGT. CDR3 DNA (partial): TGTGCCAGCACCCCCGTTGCGGGACTCTACAATGAG. This gives the protein CASTPVAGLYNE. From start to end, the CDR3 is CASTPVAGLYNEQFF.

This clone was seen repeatedly, ten times or more. Read coverage stops 3 residues before the CDR3 terminus; the germline J gene supplies the remainder. The gene calls are TRBV27 and TRBJ2-1; unclear D gene. V gave up 7 bases and J gave up 5 bases, with 15 bases separating them. The CDR3 totals 14 residues. Looked up from germline, CDR1 is MNHEY and CDR2 is SMNVEV (reference sequence). CDR3: CASKDTRMHNEQFF. The covered CDR3 bases are TGTGCCAGCAAAGACACCCGAATGCACAATGAG.